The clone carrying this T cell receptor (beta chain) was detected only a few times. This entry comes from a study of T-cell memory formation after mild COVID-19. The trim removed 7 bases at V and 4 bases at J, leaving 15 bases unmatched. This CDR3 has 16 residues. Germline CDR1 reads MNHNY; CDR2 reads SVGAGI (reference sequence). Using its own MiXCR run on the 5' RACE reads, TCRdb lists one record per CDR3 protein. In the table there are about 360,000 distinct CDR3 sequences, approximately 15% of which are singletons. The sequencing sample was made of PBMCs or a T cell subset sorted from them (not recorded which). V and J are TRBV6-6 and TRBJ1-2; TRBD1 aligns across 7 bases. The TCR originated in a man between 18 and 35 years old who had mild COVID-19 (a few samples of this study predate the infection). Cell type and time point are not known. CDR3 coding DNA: TGTGCCAGCATCGACAGGGTAGGGGGAATGTCCTATGGCTACACCTTC. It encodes CASIDRVGGMSYGYTF.